This T cell receptor (beta chain) was sequenced during a study of CXCR3-negative and CXCR3-positive naive CD8 T cells. For the study at large: The libraries yielded 120 million to 150 million TRB reads, about 1.5 +/- 0.3 million each.

5' RACE that incorporated UMI labels was used to prepare the TRB cDNA libraries. No DNA is given; TCRdb re-called the 5' RACE reads and lists each CDR3 protein once. This sample contains about 28,000 distinct CDR3 sequences. The CDR3 loop spans 15 amino acids. Germline CDR1 is LGHDT and CDR2 is YNNKEL (reference sequence). The V call is TRBV3-1, the J call TRBJ2-7; TCRdb lists TRBD1, though no DNA is available to test this call. The material sequenced was memory CD8+ T cells from blood. The TCR was taken from a human donor in good health. Some clones in this sample may be carry-over from other donors' samples. CDR3: CASSQEGTGNYEQYF.